The present T cell receptor (beta chain) was sequenced within a study of blood T cell repertoires in COVID-19. Background on the study: COVID-19 samples collected from the United States, Italy and Spain covered acute and convalescent phases. T cells, B-cell-depleted T cells, or PBMCs provided the cDNA or gDNA that served as material.

Germline V gene lookup returns CDR1 SGHRS and CDR2 YFSETQ. V was pared by 3 bases and J by 0 bases, with 14 bases between. This CDR3 has 16 amino acids. In the authors' workflow: Nucleated cell number was recorded as an estimate derived from reference gene primer amplification. Produced via immunoSEQ multiplex PCR; TCRdb's table is partial and in-frame only. That table is the source of V, J and clone size, and D and trimming were worked out from the DNA. The table lists 100,000 or so clones, nearly 90% of them singletons. The TCR originated in an older woman with acute or convalescent COVID-19. The V and J genes are TRBV5-1 and TRBJ2-3, with D uncertain. Sample: peripheral blood. CDR3 DNA: TGCGCCAGCAGCTCCATGCCGGTGCCTAGCACAGATACGCAGTATTTT. It codes for CASSSMPVPSTDTQYF.